One and the same sample provided the 15 T cell receptor beta chains below, sequenced in a study of T cell responses to AZD1222 COVID-19 vaccine. The repertoire was sequenced with immunoSEQ multiplex PCR; TCRdb's copy has only in-frame clones and lacks some. The table includes some 72,000 clones, roughly 94% detected once. Sample: peripheral blood, taken on day 0 of MenACWY control vaccination. The receptors come from an adult in good health.

V is TRBV29-1 and J is TRBJ1-5, with TRBD1 matching 11 bases. The germline V gene has CDR1 SQVTM and CDR2 ANQGSEA. Trimming took 4 bases from V and 5 from J; bases not matched to a gene: 4. CDR3 length: 14 amino acids. The CDR3 sequence is CSVADRGLDQPQHF. DNA of the CDR3: TGCAGCGTTGCGGACAGGGGGCTTGATCAGCCCCAGCATTTT.

The chain joins TRBV29-1 to TRBJ2-4; no definite D call. V was shortened by 7 bases and J by 1 base, with 5 bases between the two germline ends. The CDR3 sequence is 11 residues long. CDR1 SQVTM and CDR2 ANQGSEA come from the germline V gene. CDR3 residues: CSGAAKNIQYF. The DNA of the CDR3 is TGCAGCGGGGCGGCCAAAAACATTCAGTACTTC.

The chain is built from TRBV5-1 and TRBJ1-2; a possible D gene is TRBD1 (5 bases). CDR1 and CDR2 (germline): SGHRS, YFSETQ. The CDR3 extends over 16 amino acids. V lost 2 bases and J lost 10, with 24 bases in between. Here the CDR3 reads CASSFGRDSGITLYTF. CDR3 DNA: TGCGCCAGCAGCTTCGGCCGGGACTCCGGCATTACCCTCTACACCTTC.

This chain joins TRBV19 and TRBJ1-5, with unresolved D. Germline V gives CDR1 LNHDA, CDR2 SQIVND (reference sequence). Trimming pared 0 bases from V and 9 bases from J, leaving 15 bases between. This CDR3 has 15 residues. CDR3 nucleotides: TGTGCCAGTAGTATAGATCACGCGGAGTTTCGGCCCCAGCATTTT. Translated: CASSIDHAEFRPQHF.

The CDR3 DNA is TGTGCCTCGAATGCGGTCAGCCCCTCAGATACGCAGTATTTT. As protein: CASNAVSPSDTQYF. This sequence joins TRBV7-8 and TRBJ2-3; D call uncertain. This CDR3 has 14 residues. Germline V gene sequence: CDR1 SGHVS, CDR2 FQNEAQ. V was trimmed by 11 bases and J by 4 bases, leaving 19 bases between them.

J is TRBJ2-3 and V is TRBV9; D is uncertain. The length of the CDR3 is 16 residues. Germline loops: CDR1 SGDLS, CDR2 YYNGEE. Trimming stripped 0 bases from V and 0 bases from J, with 11 bases between. CDR3 sequence: CASSVVDGTSTDTQYF. CDR3 DNA: TGTGCCAGCAGCGTAGTTGACGGTACTAGCACAGATACGCAGTATTTT.

DNA for the CDR3: TGTGCCAGCAGATCCGGGACTAGTCTTGAGAATGAGCAGTTCTTC. It translates to CASRSGTSLENEQFF. V usage is TRBV6-5 and J usage is TRBJ2-1; TRBD2 matches at 8 bases. The CDR3 consists of 15 residues. Germline V gene sequence: CDR1 MNHEY, CDR2 SVGAGI. V shed 6 bases, J shed 7 bases, and the junction held 11 bases outside the gene matches.

The chain couples TRBV2 to TRBJ1-5; the D is unclear. This CDR3 has 14 amino acids. V gave up 3 bases and J gave up 4 bases, with 10 bases separating them. The germline V gene has CDR1 SNHLY and CDR2 FYNNEI. DNA for the CDR3: TGTGCCAGCAGTGACGTTAGGGCTAATCAGCCCCAGCATTTT. Protein: CASSDVRANQPQHF. Filled out from reference TRBV2 and TRBJ1-5, the complete variable domain reads EPEVTQTPSHQVTQMGQEVILRCVPISNHLYFYWYRQILGQKVEFLVSFYNNEISEKSEIFDDQFSVERPDGSNFTLKIRSTKLEDSAMYFCASSDVRANQPQHFGDGTRLSIL.

The chain has TRBV29-1 and TRBJ2-3; 10 bases are shared with TRBD2. This CDR3 spans 12 amino acids. Germline lookup yields CDR1 SQVTM and CDR2 ANQGSEA. Trimming at V came to 8 bases and at J to 4 bases, leaving 3 bases not matched to a gene. DNA of the CDR3: TGCAGCATTAGCGGGAGGCCAGATACGCAGTATTTT. It codes for CSISGRPDTQYF.

The chain employs TRBV16 and TRBJ1-2; D gene unclear. The germline V gene encodes CDR1 KGHSY and CDR2 FQNENV. Trimming pared 4 bases from V and 0 bases from J, leaving 6 bases between. The CDR3 spans 13 residues. CDR3 sequence reads: CASSPQTNYGYTF. The CDR3 bases are TGTGCCAGCAGCCCACAGACTAACTATGGCTACACCTTC.

This rearrangement joins TRBV28 to TRBJ1-6; the D is unclear. V dropped 1 base and J dropped 1 base, with 5 bases sitting between them. Germline lookup yields CDR1 MDHEN and CDR2 SYDVKM. CDR3 length: 15 amino acids. The DNA for the CDR3 is TGTGCCAGCAGTTTATCTCAGTCCTATAATTCACCCCTCCACTTT. This gives the protein CASSLSQSYNSPLHF. Supplemented by reference TRBV28 and TRBJ1-6, the full variable domain reads DVKVTQSSRYLVKRTGEKVFLECVQDMDHENMFWYRQDPGLGLRLIYFSYDVKMKEKGDIPEGYSVSREKKERFSLILESASTNQTSMYLCASSLSQSYNSPLHFGNGTRLTVT.

This clone came up once. The genes are TRBV28 and TRBJ2-2; D remains ambiguous. This CDR3 spans 16 amino acids. The ends were cut back, 5 bases at V and 6 bases at J, with 19 bases in the middle. Germline CDR1 and CDR2: MDHEN and SYDVKM. The CDR3 loop reads CASSGYFGSVSGELFF. CDR3 sequence (DNA): TGTGCCAGCAGTGGATATTTCGGTTCGGTATCCGGGGAGCTGTTTTTT. Drawing the rest from reference TRBV28 and TRBJ2-2, the complete variable domain is DVKVTQSSRYLVKRTGEKVFLECVQDMDHENMFWYRQDPGLGLRLIYFSYDVKMKEKGDIPEGYSVSREKKERFSLILESASTNQTSMYLCASSGYFGSVSGELFFGEGSRLTVL.

The rearrangement links TRBV2 to TRBJ2-2, with 9 bases matching TRBD2. Trimming cost V 6 bases and J 7 bases; bases outside gene matches: 15. Germline loops: CDR1 SNHLY, CDR2 FYNNEI. The CDR3 loop spans 17 amino acids. Here the CDR3 reads CASRVTSGSDLGGELFF. The CDR3 region has the DNA TGTGCCAGCAGGGTCACTAGCGGGTCCGATCTGGGCGGGGAGCTGTTTTTT.

The J gene is TRBJ2-2, the V gene TRBV4-3, with D perhaps matching TRBD2 (5 bases). There are 15 residues in the CDR3. The germline V gene encodes CDR1 LGHNA and CDR2 YSLEER. Trimming shortened V by 0 bases and J by 3 bases, and 8 bases separated the two germline ends. CDR3 DNA sequence: TGCGCCAGCAGCCAAGATTGGAGGCACACCGGGGAGCTGTTTTTT. It translates to CASSQDWRHTGELFF.

This sequence joins TRBV7-8 and TRBJ1-4; no clear D. Deletions cut 2 bases from V and 3 bases from J, with 10 bases between. The CDR3 totals 15 residues. Germline V gene data show CDR1 as SGHVS and CDR2 as FQNEAQ. CDR3 sequence: CASSLRGWSNEKLFF. Written as DNA, the CDR3 is TGTGCCAGCAGCTTACGAGGGTGGTCTAATGAAAAACTGTTTTTT. Combining the CDR3 with reference TRBV7-8 and TRBJ1-4 gives the whole variable domain GAGVSQSPRYKVAKRGQDVALRCDPISGHVSLFWYQQALGQGPEFLTYFQNEAQLDKSGLPSDRFFAERPEGSVSTLKIQRTQQEDSAVYLCASSLRGWSNEKLFFGSGTQLSVL.